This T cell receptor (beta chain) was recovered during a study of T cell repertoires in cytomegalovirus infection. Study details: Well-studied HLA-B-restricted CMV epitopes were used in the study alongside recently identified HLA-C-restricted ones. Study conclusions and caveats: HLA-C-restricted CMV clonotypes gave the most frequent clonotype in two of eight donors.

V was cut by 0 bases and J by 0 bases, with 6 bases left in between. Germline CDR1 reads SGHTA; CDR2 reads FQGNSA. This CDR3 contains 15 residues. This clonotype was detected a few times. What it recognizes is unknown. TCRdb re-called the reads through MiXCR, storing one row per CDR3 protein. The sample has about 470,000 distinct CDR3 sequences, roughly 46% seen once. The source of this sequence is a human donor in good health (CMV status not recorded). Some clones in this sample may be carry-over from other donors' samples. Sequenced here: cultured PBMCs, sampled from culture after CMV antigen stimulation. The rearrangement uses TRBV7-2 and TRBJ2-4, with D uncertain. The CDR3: CASSLAPGAKNIQYF. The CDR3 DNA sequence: TGTGCCAGCAGCTTAGCGCCGGGAGCCAAAAACATTCAGTACTTC.